Presented here are 20 T cell receptor beta chains from one specimen sequenced in a study of post-analysis software for immune sequencing data (dated by TCRdb to the mid-2010s). Broader findings and caveats from the paper: About 5 TRBV segments, including TRBV5-6, TRBV5-1 and TRBV20-1, were significantly more frequent in patients than controls.

No antigens are known for them. The library came from PCR. TCRdb lists the instrument as Illumina HiSeq 2500. Unique molecular identifiers were incorporated into TCR beta cDNA libraries to reduce PCR and sequencing biases. Through fastp at Q25 and MiXCR, TCRdb rebuilt clones from the public reads, retaining in-frame beta chains. Rows with one shared CDR3 protein collapse into an entry with the most common genes and DNA. In all, the sample holds over 700,000 distinct CDR3 sequences, and around 27% of those were seen once. The ten largest clones add up to around 0.56% of the sample. The sample taken for sequencing was blood. The receptor source for this set is a girl between 10 and 17 years old with multiple sclerosis.

V gene TRBV12-3 or TRBV12-4 combines with J gene TRBJ2-2; D is ambiguous. This CDR3 has 12 residues. V lost 11 bases to trimming and J lost 5 bases, with 12 bases between them. CDR3 bases: TGTGCCGTGGGTACCGGGACCGGGGAGCTGTTTTTT. Its translation is CAVGTGTGELFF.

V and J are TRBV12-3 or TRBV12-4 and TRBJ2-3, with 7 bases aligning to TRBD2. The junction had 16 bases not matched to a gene; V was cut back by 5 bases and J by 11 bases. The CDR3 consists of 15 residues. DNA of the CDR3: TGTGCCAGCAGTGCTAGCGGAGCGAGTGCAGATGTGCAGTATTTT. It is translated as CASSASGASADVQYF.

This clonotype turned up a few times. The chain has TRBV7-9 and TRBJ2-3; 7 bases match TRBD1. CDR1 and CDR2 (germline): SEHNR, FQNEAQ (reference sequence). Trimming removed 5 bases from V and 4 bases from J; junction bases left unmatched: 12. This CDR3 is built from 16 residues. CDR3 in amino acids: CASSPLRPQGADTQYF. The DNA for the CDR3 is TGTGCCAGCAGCCCCCTTAGACCGCAGGGGGCAGATACGCAGTATTTT.

The rearrangement joins TRBV10-3 to TRBJ2-1; 15 bases are a match to TRBD2. The junction had 4 bases not matched to a gene; V was cut back by 7 bases and J by 12 bases. This CDR3 spans 13 amino acids. In germline, CDR1 is ENHRY, CDR2 SYGVKD. The CDR3 region is CAITGLAGGPQFF. DNA of the CDR3: TGTGCCATCACCGGACTAGCGGGAGGGCCGCAGTTCTTC.

The chain has TRBV3-1 and TRBJ2-1, with a tentative D call TRBD1 (5 bases). The CDR3 sequence is 14 residues long. Germline CDR1 LGHDT, CDR2 YNNKEL (reference sequence). V lost 5 bases and J 5 bases, leaving 13 bases between the germline ends. The CDR3 DNA reads as TGTGCCAGCAGCTTACGCGTAGGGGACAATGAGCAGTTCTTC. As protein: CASSLRVGDNEQFF.

The CDR3 nucleotides read TGCGCCAGCAGCCCCTTTAACCGCGGAGACAATGAGCAGTTCTTC. This sequence encodes CASSPFNRGDNEQFF. This rearrangement joins TRBV5-1 to TRBJ2-1; unclear D gene. CDR1 is SGHRS and CDR2 is YFSETQ in the germline V gene. There are 15 residues in the CDR3. With 4 bases removed from V and 5 bases from J, the gap between germline ends came to 16 bases.

This clonotype was counted at least ten times. V usage is TRBV29-1 and J usage is TRBJ2-3; D is uncertain. Looked up from germline, CDR1 is SQVTM and CDR2 is ANQGSEA. This CDR3 region has 13 residues. The V end was cut by 5 bases, the J end by 2 bases, with 11 bases between. CDR3 residues: CSVQSASTDTQYF. CDR3 nucleotide sequence: TGCAGCGTTCAAAGCGCCTCCACAGATACGCAGTATTTT.

The rearrangement links TRBV28 to TRBJ2-5, with D possibly being TRBD1 (6 bases). The CDR3 covers 14 residues. Trimming stripped 6 bases from V and 2 bases from J, with 13 bases between. Germline V gene sequence: CDR1 MDHEN, CDR2 SYDVKM. The CDR3 sequence is CASRGGQLQETQYF. The DNA for the CDR3 is TGTGCCAGCAGGGGCGGACAGCTACAAGAGACCCAGTACTTC.

The rearrangement links TRBV7-2 to TRBJ1-2, with D unresolved. Per the germline V gene, CDR1 is SGHTA and CDR2 is FQGNSA. The CDR3 spans 13 residues. Trimming cost V 3 bases and J 4 bases, with 9 bases left between them. For the CDR3, the DNA is TGTGCCAGCAGCTTTACCTCGATCTATGGCTACACCTTC. Protein product: CASSFTSIYGYTF. Complete variable domain (other parts from reference TRBV7-2 and TRBJ1-2): GAGVSQSPSNKVTEKGKDVELRCDPISGHTALYWYRQSLGQGLEFLIYFQGNSAPDKSGLPSDRFSAERTGGSVSTLTIQRTQQEDSAVYLCASSFTSIYGYTFGSGTRLTVV.

The chain couples TRBV15 to TRBJ1-2; D may be TRBD1 (5 bases). Per the germline V gene, CDR1 is LNHNV and CDR2 is YYDKDF (reference sequence). CDR3 size: 14 residues. CDR3 residues: CATGHGGSSYGYTF. CDR3 DNA sequence: TGTGCGACCGGTCACGGGGGGTCGTCCTATGGCTACACCTTC.

The chain joins TRBV14 to TRBJ2-6, with D perhaps TRBD2 (5 bases). CDR1 and CDR2 (germline): SGHDN, FVKESK. Trimming stripped 4 bases from V and 1 base from J, with 17 bases between. The CDR3 is made up of 18 amino acids. CDR3 loop: CASSPRRSGLSGANVLTF. CDR3 nucleotide sequence: TGTGCCAGCAGCCCCCGAAGGTCGGGGTTGTCTGGGGCCAACGTCCTGACTTTC.

The chain links TRBV29-1 to TRBJ2-3, with TRBD1 as a possible D gene (5 bases). Germline-derived CDR1 and CDR2 are SQVTM and ANQGSEA. The ends were cut back, 6 bases at V and 5 bases at J, with 18 bases in the middle. The CDR3 has 14 amino acids. The CDR3 sequence is CSVGQGGRKDTQYF. CDR3 coding DNA: TGCAGCGTGGGTCAGGGTGGTCGAAAAGATACGCAGTATTTT.

This clonotype was found a few times. The chain couples TRBV28 to TRBJ2-7; D unclear. The CDR3 length is 11 residues. Germline V lookup: CDR1 MDHEN, CDR2 SYDVKM. With 6 bases removed from V and 6 bases from J, the gap between germline ends came to 9 bases. In nucleotides, the CDR3 is TGTGCCAGCAGGTCATTGTCCGAGCAGTACTTC. Encoded protein: CASRSLSEQYF.

The rearrangement uses TRBV6-1 and TRBJ2-1; D is undetermined. CDR1 MNHNS and CDR2 SASEGT come from the germline V gene. The CDR3 runs to 17 residues. Trimming removed 5 bases from V and 2 bases from J, with 19 bases in between. The CDR3 here is CASSTRLSAHTYNEQFF. The CDR3 coding sequence is TGTGCCAGCAGTACAAGGCTCAGCGCTCACACCTACAATGAGCAGTTCTTC.

The chain joins TRBV11-2 to TRBJ2-7; D perhaps matches TRBD1 (5 bases). The CDR3 consists of 15 residues. V was clipped by 4 bases and J by 7 bases, with 20 bases between them. Per germline, CDR1 SGHAT and CDR2 FQNNGV. The CDR3 DNA is TGTGCCAGCAGCTCCCAGGGCGCCCCCTACAATGAGCAGTACTTC. Residues: CASSSQGAPYNEQYF.

This clonotype was found a few times. The J gene is TRBJ2-7, the V gene TRBV10-3, with 11 bases that match TRBD2. The length of the CDR3 is 15 residues. V lost 2 bases to trimming and J lost 2 bases; unmatched junction nucleotides: 2. Germline V lookup: CDR1 ENHRY, CDR2 SYGVKD. CDR3 DNA: TGTGCCATCAGTGAGAGACTAGCGGGACCCTACGAGCAGTACTTC. Translated: CAISERLAGPYEQYF.

There are a few counts of this clonotype. The genes are TRBV3-1 and TRBJ2-3; possibly TRBD2 for D (5 bases). CDR1 is LGHDT and CDR2 is YNNKEL in the germline V gene (reference sequence). V was cut by 0 bases and J by 6 bases, with 10 bases left in between. The CDR3 runs 14 residues. CDR3 loop: CASSQDRLADTQYF. In nucleotides, the CDR3 is TGTGCCAGCAGCCAAGACCGGCTAGCCGATACGCAGTATTTT.

This clonotype was counted ten times or more. J is TRBJ2-7 and V is TRBV20-1; 11 bases align to TRBD2. Gene TRBJ2-5 matches the end of the DNA better, so the J call may be wrong. The germline V gene encodes CDR1 DFQATT and CDR2 SNEGSKA (reference sequence). This CDR3 comprises 16 residues. In nucleotides, the CDR3 is TGCAGTGCTAGACATTCGGGACTAGCGGATCTAGAGACCCAGTACTTC. This codes for CSARHSGLADLETQYF.

This clonotype appeared a few times. The rearrangement uses TRBV7-2 and TRBJ1-1; D not certain. CDR1 is SGHTA and CDR2 is FQGNSA in the germline V gene. V was clipped by 5 bases and J by 6 bases, with 13 bases between them. This CDR3 is built from 13 residues. CDR3 DNA: TGTGCCAGCAGCCTGATTCGCAGTCCTGAAGCTTTCTTT. Its translation: CASSLIRSPEAFF.

The sample holds a few counts of this clonotype. Written as DNA, the CDR3 is TGTGCCTCGGCCCGCAGCCACTATGGCTACACCTTC. Residues: CASARSHYGYTF. The chain carries TRBV12-3 or TRBV12-4 and TRBJ1-2, with D uncertain. This CDR3 comprises 12 residues. The V end was cut by 11 bases, the J end by 3 bases, with 13 bases between.